This T cell receptor (beta chain) was recovered during a study of blood T cell repertoires in COVID-19. Study in general: Donors in the United States, Italy and Spain gave samples during acute or convalescent COVID-19.

The repertoire was sequenced with immunoSEQ multiplex PCR; TCRdb's copy has only in-frame clones and lacks some. The repertoire holds about 72,000 clones, about 89% seen once, with roughly 13% in the top ten. J gave up 3 bases and V 2 bases, and 6 bases lay outside the gene matches. CDR1 is LGHNA, CDR2 YNFKEQ, per germline. This CDR3 region has 17 residues. The chain uses TRBV4-2 and TRBJ2-1; TRBD2 matches 11 bases. Sample: peripheral blood. The source of this sequence is a woman in her fifties or sixties with acute or convalescent COVID-19. The CDR3 loop reads CASSQYLAGGVYNEQFF. DNA of the CDR3: TGTGCCAGCAGCCAATATTTAGCGGGGGGGGTCTACAATGAGCAGTTCTTC.